What follows is one TCR beta chain and its context. Its antigen is unidentified. Here immunoSEQ multiplex PCR was the method, and the copy in TCRdb shows in-frame clones only, minus some. Of roughly 120,000 clones listed, roughly 93% were seen once; the top ten hold approximately 0.11%. These data come from a study of graft-versus-host responses after intestinal transplantation. Study background: In this cohort, recipients had multivisceral, liver-intestinal, or isolated intestinal transplants. General study results and limits: Where graft-donor T cell macrochimerism was present, patients had high graft-versus-host to host-versus-graft clonal ratios in allografts. Detected in recipient marrow were GvH clones, some of which were first observed in ileum or blood. Circulating GvH clone levels at their peak were associated with HvG declines (early post-transplant).

The TCR sequence derives from a human donor who received an intestinal transplant. This sample comprised unstimulated CD4+ T cells sorted from spleen or lymph node cells, obtained before intestinal transplant.

Here the CDR3 DNA reads TGCGCCAGCAGCTTTGGACTAGGCAAGAGCACCGGGGAGCTGTTTTTT. This sequence encodes CASSFGLGKSTGELFF. V gene TRBV5-1 combines with J gene TRBJ2-2; 7 nucleotides match TRBD2. The CDR3 runs 16 residues. CDR1 is SGHRS and CDR2 is YFSETQ in the germline V gene. V dropped 2 bases and J dropped 4; count of bases not matched to a gene: 8.